Ten or more counts support the clone carrying this T cell receptor beta chain. Building of the TCR beta libraries involved iRepertoire HTBI primers and Arm-PCR of CDR3 regions. TCRdb recomputed calls from the multiplex PCR reads with MiXCR, one row per CDR3 protein. The sample has 300,000 to 400,000 distinct CDR3 sequences, roughly a fifth seen once. Noted time point: persistent/refractory GD, antithyroid drugs over 5 years with positive TRAb. Following extraction of RNA from PBMCs, that RNA was used to make the TCR library. The data are from a study of regulatory T cells in long-lasting Graves disease. Germline loops: CDR1 MNHNS, CDR2 SASEGT. The CDR3 has 13 amino acids. V lost 8 bases, J lost 6 bases, and 14 bases lay in between.

This clonotype was obtained from a female donor with Graves disease. The sequencing here drew on peripheral blood mononuclear cells (PBMCs), taken when the disease was refractory, from a patient treated with antithyroid drugs. J is TRBJ2-4 and V is TRBV6-1; perhaps TRBD1 as D (7 bases). The CDR3 DNA follows: TGTGCCAGCCTCGATCAGGGGGGAAACATTCAGTACTTC. It translates to CASLDQGGNIQYF.